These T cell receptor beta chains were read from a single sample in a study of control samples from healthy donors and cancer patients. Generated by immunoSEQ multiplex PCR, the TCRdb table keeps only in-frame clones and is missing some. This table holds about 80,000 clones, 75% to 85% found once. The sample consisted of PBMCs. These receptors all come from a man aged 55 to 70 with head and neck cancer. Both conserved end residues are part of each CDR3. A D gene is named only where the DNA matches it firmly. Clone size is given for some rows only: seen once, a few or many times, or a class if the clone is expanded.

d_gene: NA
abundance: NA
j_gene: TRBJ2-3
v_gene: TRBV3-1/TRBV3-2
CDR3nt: TGTGCCAGCAGCCGATTGGACGTTGATACGCAGTATTTT
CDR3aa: CASSRLDVDTQYF

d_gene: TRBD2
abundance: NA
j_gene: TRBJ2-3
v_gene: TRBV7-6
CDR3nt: TGTGCCAGCAGCTTGAGGGCTAGCGGGAGTTCTTTAGATACGCAGTATTTT
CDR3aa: CASSLRASGSSLDTQYF

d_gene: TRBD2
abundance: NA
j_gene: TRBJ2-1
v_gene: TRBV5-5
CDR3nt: TGTGCCAGCAGCCCGATCGGGCTAGCGGCCTACAATGAGCAGTTCTTC
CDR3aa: CASSPIGLAAYNEQFF

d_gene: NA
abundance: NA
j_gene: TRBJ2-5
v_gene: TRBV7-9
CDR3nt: TGTGCCAGCAGCTTTCTGCGGGTAGGGGAGACCCAGTACTTC
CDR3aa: CASSFLRVGETQYF

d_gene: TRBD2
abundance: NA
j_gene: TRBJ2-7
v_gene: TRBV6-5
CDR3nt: TGTGCCAGCAAAGCGGGAGAGGCCTACGAGCAGTACTTC
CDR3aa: CASKAGEAYEQYF

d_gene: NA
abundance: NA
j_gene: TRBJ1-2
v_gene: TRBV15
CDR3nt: TGTGCCACCAGCAGAGCACAGGGCGCGGGTAACTATGGCTACACCTTC
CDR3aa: CATSRAQGAGNYGYTF

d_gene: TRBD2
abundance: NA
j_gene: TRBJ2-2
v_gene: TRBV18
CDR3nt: TGTGCCAGCTCACCGCTAGCGGGACGATCGAACACCGGGGAGCTGTTTTTT
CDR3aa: CASSPLAGRSNTGELFF

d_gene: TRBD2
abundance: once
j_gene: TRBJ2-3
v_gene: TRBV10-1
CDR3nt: TGCGCCAGCAGTGGGCGTAGCGGGAAGCACAGATACGCAGTATTT
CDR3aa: CASSGRSGKHRYAVF

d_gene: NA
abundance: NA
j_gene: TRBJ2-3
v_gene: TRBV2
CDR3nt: TGTGCCAGCAGTCCACAGGGCTTCGGCACAGATACGCAGTATTTT
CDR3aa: CASSPQGFGTDTQYF

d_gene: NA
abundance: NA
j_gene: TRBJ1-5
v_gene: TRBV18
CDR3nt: TGTGCCAGCTCACCGCGACAGGCGGATCAGCCCCAGCATTTT
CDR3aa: CASSPRQADQPQHF

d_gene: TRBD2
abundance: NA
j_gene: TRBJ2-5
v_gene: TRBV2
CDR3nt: TGTGCCAGCGGACTAGCGCCTCAGGGAGAGACCCAGTACTTC
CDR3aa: CASGLAPQGETQYF

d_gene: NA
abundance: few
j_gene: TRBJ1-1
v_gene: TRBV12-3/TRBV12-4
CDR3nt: TGTGCCAGCATTAGGACACTGAACACTGAAGCTTTCTTT
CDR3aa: CASIRTLNTEAFF

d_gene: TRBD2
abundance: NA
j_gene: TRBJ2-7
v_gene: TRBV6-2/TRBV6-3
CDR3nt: TGTGCCAGCAGCGCCCCTAGCGGGGGAAAGTACGAGCAGTACTTC
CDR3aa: CASSAPSGGKYEQYF

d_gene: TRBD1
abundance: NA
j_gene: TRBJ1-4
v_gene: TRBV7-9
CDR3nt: TGTGCCAGCAGCAGCCAGGGGGGCACTAATGAAAAACTGTTTTTT
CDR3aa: CASSSQGGTNEKLFF

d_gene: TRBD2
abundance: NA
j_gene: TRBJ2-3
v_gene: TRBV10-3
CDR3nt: TGTGCCATCAGGGAGGGAGGGCCGGGAGATACGCAGTATTTT
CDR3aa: CAIREGGPGDTQYF

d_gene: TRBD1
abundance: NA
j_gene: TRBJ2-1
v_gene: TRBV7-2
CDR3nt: TGTGCCAGCAGCCTTAGGTCGGGGACAGGGGCATTAGCTAGGAATGAGCAGTTCTTC
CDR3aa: CASSLRSGTGALARNEQFF

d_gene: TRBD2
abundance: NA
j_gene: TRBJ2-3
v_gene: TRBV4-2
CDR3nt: TGTGCCAGCAGCCAACTAGCGGGAGGGAGCACAGATACGCAGTATTTT
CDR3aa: CASSQLAGGSTDTQYF

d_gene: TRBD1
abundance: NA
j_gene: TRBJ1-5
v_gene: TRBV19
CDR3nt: TGTGCCAGCTCCGGGACAGTCTATCAGCCCCAGCATTTT
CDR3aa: CASSGTVYQPQHF

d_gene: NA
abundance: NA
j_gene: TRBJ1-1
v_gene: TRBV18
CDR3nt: TGTGCCAGCTCATCGACCCCGGCAGGGGACACTGAAGCTTTCTTT
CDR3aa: CASSSTPAGDTEAFF

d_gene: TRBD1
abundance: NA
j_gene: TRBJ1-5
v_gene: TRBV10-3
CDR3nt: TGTGCCATCAGTGACCCCACAGGGGATCAGCCCCAGCATTTT
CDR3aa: CAISDPTGDQPQHF

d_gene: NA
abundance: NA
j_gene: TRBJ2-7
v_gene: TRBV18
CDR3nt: TGTGCCAGCTCACCACCGACGTATGGCAAATTTTACGAGCAGTACTTC
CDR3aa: CASSPPTYGKFYEQYF

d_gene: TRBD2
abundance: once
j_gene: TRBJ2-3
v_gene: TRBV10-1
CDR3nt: TGCGCCAGCAAGGCGGGAGTGCGTAGCACAGATACGCAGTATTTT
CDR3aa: CASKAGVRSTDTQYF

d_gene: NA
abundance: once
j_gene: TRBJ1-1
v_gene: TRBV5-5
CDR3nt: TGTGCCAGCAGCGGGGGGAGTCTGGGAACTGAAGCTTTCTTT
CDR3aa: CASSGGSLGTEAFF

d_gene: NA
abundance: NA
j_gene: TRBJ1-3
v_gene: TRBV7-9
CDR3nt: TGTGCCAGCAGCCTCTTAGGGGGAACAGGAAACACCATATATTTT
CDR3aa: CASSLLGGTGNTIYF

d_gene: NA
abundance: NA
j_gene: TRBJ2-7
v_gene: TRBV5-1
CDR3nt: TGCGCCAGCAGCGTCGACGGACCTCCGGTGGAGCAGTACTTC
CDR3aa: CASSVDGPPVEQYF

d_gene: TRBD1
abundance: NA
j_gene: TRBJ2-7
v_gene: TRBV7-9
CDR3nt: TGTGCCAGCAGGGGCCTGGTGGGACAGAGATACGAGCAGTACTTC
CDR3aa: CASRGLVGQRYEQYF

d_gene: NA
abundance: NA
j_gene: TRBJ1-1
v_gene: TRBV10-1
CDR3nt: TGCGCCAGCAGTAGCCACACTGAAGCTTTCTTT
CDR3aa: CASSSHTEAFF

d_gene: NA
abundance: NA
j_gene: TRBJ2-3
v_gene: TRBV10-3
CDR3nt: TGTGCCATCAGCAATTGGGGGGCAGACGGCACAGATACGCAGTATTTT
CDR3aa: CAISNWGADGTDTQYF

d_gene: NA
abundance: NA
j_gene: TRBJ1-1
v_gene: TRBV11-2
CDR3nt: TGTGCCAGCAGCTTATGGGGTGCGGAGAACACTGAAGCTTTCTTT
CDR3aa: CASSLWGAENTEAFF

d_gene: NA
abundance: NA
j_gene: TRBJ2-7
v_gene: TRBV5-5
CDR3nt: TGTGCCAGCAGCTTGTCGTGGGGGGCCTACGAGCAGTACTTC
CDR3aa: CASSLSWGAYEQYF